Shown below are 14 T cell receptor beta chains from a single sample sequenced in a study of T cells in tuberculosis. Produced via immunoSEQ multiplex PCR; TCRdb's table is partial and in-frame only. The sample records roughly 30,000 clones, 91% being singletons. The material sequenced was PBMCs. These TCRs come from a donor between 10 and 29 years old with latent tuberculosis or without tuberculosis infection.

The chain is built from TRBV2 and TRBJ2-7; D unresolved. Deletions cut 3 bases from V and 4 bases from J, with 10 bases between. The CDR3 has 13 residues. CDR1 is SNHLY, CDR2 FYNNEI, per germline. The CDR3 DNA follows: TGTGCCAGCAGTGATCAGGTTTATTACGAGCAGTACTTC. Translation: CASSDQVYYEQYF.

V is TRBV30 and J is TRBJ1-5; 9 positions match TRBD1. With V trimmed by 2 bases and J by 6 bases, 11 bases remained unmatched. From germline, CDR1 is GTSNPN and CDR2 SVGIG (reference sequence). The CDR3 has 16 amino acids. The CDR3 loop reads CAWSPPGQGLTQPQHF. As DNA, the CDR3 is TGTGCCTGGAGTCCCCCGGGACAGGGCCTAACTCAGCCCCAGCATTTT. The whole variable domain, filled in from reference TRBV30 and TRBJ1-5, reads SQTIHQWPATLVQPVGSPLSLECTVEGTSNPNLYWYRQAAGRGLQLLFYSVGIGQISSEVPQNLSASRPQDRQFILSSKKLLLSDSGFYLCAWSPPGQGLTQPQHFGDGTRLSIL.

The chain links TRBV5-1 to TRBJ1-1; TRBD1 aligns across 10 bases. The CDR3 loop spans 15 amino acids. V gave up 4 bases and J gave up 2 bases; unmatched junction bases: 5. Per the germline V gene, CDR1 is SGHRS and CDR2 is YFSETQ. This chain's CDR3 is CASSAGTGANTEAFF. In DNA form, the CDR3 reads TGCGCCAGCAGCGCCGGGACAGGGGCAAACACTGAAGCTTTCTTT.

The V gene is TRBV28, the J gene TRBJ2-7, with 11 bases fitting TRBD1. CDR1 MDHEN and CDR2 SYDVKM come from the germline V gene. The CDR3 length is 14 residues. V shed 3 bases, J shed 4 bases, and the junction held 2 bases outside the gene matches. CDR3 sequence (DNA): TGTGCCAGCAGTTTTGGGGACAGGGGGTACGAGCAGTACTTC. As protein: CASSFGDRGYEQYF.

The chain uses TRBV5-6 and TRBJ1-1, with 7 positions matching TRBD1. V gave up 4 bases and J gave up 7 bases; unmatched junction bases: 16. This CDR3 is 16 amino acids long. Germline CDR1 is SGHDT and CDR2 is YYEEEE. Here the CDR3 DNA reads TGTGCCAGCAGCCCGCCGACAGGGTCCGATTACGATGAAGCTTTCTTT. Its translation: CASSPPTGSDYDEAFF.

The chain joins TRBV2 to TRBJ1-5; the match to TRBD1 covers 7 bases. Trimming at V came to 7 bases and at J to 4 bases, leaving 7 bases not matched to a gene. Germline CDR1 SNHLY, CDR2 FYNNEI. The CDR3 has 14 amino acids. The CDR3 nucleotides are TGTGCCAGCACCCTGGGACAGTCGAATCAGCCCCAGCATTTT. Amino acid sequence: CASTLGQSNQPQHF.

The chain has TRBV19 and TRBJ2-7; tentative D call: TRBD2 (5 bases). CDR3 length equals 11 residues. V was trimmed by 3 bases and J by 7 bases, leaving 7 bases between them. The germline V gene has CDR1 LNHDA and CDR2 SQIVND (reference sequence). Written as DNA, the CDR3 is TGTGCCAGTAGTATGTGGGAGGAGCAGTACTTC. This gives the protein CASSMWEEQYF.

The DNA of the CDR3 is TGTGCCAGCAGAAACTACAGGGTTCTGGGTACTGAAGCTTTCTTT. This sequence encodes CASRNYRVLGTEAFF. The chain uses TRBV28 and TRBJ1-1; TRBD1 is a possible D gene (6 bases). Germline values: CDR1 MDHEN, CDR2 SYDVKM. The CDR3 covers 15 residues. The V end lost 6 bases, the J end lost 5 bases, and 19 bases lay between the germline ends. The whole variable domain, filled in from reference TRBV28 and TRBJ1-1, reads DVKVTQSSRYLVKRTGEKVFLECVQDMDHENMFWYRQDPGLGLRLIYFSYDVKMKEKGDIPEGYSVSREKKERFSLILESASTNQTSMYLCASRNYRVLGTEAFFGQGTRLTVV.

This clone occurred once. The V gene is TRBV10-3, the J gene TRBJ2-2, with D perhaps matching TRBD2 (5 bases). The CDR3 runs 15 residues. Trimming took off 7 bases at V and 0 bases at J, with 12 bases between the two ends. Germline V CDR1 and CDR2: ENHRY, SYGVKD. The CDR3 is CAINRERSNTGELFF. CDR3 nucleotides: TGTGCCATCAATCGAGAGCGGTCGAACACCGGGGAGCTGTTTTTT.

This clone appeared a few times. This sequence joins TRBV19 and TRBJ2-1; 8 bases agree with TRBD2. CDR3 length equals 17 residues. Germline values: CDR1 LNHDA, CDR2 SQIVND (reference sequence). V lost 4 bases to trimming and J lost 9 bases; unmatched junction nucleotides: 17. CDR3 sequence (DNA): TGTGCCAGTAGTACGATAACCCGCGGGGGGAGGATGGGTGAGCAGTTCTTC. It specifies CASSTITRGGRMGEQFF.

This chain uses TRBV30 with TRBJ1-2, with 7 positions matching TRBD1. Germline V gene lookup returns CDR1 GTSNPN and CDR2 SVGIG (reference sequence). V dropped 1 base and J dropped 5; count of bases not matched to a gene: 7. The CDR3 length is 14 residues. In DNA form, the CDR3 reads TGTGCCTGGAGTGGCAGGGACAGCAATTATGGCTACACCTTC. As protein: CAWSGRDSNYGYTF.

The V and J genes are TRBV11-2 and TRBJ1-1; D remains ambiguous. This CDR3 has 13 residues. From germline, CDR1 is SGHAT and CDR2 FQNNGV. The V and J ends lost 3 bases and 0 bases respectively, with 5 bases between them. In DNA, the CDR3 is TGTGCCAGCAGCTTTTATATGAACACTGAAGCTTTCTTT. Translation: CASSFYMNTEAFF.

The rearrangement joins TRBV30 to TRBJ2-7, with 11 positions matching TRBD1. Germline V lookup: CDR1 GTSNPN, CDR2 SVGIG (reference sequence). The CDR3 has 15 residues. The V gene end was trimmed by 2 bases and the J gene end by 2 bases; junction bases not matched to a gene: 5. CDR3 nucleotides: TGTGCCTGGAGTTACGGGACAGGGGGGGCCTACGAGCAGTACTTC. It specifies CAWSYGTGGAYEQYF.

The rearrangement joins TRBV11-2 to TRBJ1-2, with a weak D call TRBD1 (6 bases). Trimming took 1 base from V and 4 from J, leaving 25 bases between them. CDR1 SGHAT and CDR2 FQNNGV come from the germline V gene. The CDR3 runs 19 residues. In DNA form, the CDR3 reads TGTGCCAGCAGCTTAGCAGTTAGGAAGTACAGCGGACAGAGCTATGGCTACACCTTC. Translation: CASSLAVRKYSGQSYGYTF.